This T cell receptor beta chain comes out of a study of spatial heterogeneity in lung cancer. Looking at the study overall: Detection consistently yielded more beta chains than alpha chains. Each distinct TCR and UMI combination averaged more than ten appearances in raw reads.

The time point denotes: sample taken at primary tumor resection. The sequenced material consisted of unsorted whole RNA from tumor, nontumor lung or frozen PBMC. The donors comprised around 72 untreated early-stage non-small cell lung cancer patients. The CDR3 extends over 15 amino acids. Germline CDR1 reads LGHNT; CDR2 reads FRNRAP. J lost 2 bases, V lost 2 bases, and 3 bases had no gene match. TCRdb redid the calling of the 5' RACE reads with MiXCR, one entry per CDR3 protein. The sample includes about 85,000 distinct CDR3 sequences, more than 15% of them seen just once. The TCR was taken from a male donor with early-stage non-small cell lung cancer. V and J are TRBV12-5 and TRBJ2-3; 8 bases map to TRBD2. The sequencing here drew on PBMCs, taken at surgery. Here the CDR3 DNA reads TGTGCTAGTGGTTTGTTAGCGGGATACACAGATACGCAGTATTTT. Amino acid sequence: CASGLLAGYTDTQYF.